These T cell receptor beta chains were read from a single sample in a study of T cell repertoires in urothelial bladder cancer. Clones were read by immunoSEQ multiplex PCR, and TCRdb kept only the in-frame ones, dropping some. The table records about 9,000 clones, 58% of them present only once. Material: tumor-infiltrating cells from bladder cancer. Receptor source: a human donor with urothelial carcinoma. CDR3s include the opening cysteine and the closing phenylalanine or tryptophan. Fields, in order: clone size, D gene, V gene, J gene, CDR3 protein, CDR3 DNA. D genes are given only for firm matches. Some rows mark clone size as missing; the rest say once, few, many or name a class of expanded clone.

large	TRBD1	TRBV10-3	TRBJ1-1	CAISESTGLGTEAFF	TGTGCCATCAGTGAGTCGACAGGGTTGGGCACTGAAGCTTTCTTT
NA	TRBD2	TRBV30	TRBJ2-5	CAWSVLAEETQYF	TGTGCCTGGAGTGTACTAGCGGAAGAGACCCAGTACTTC
NA	NA	TRBV5-8	TRBJ1-4	CASSNGISNEKLFF	TGTGCCAGCAGCAACGGGATCTCTAATGAAAAACTGTTTTTT
NA	TRBD1	TRBV6-6	TRBJ1-2	CASSKDRAGGYTF	TGTGCCAGCAGTAAGGACAGGGCAGGCGGCTACACCTTC
many	NA	TRBV5-6	TRBJ1-2	CASTRGAEYGYTF	TGTGCCAGCACCCGGGGGGCGGAGTATGGCTACACCTTC
NA	NA	TRBV2	TRBJ2-1	CASRKDVGAVQFF	TGTGCCAGCAGAAAGGATGTAGGGGCTGTGCAGTTCTTC
NA	NA	TRBV5-6	TRBJ1-3	CASSYGAGSGNTIYF	TGTGCCAGCAGCTATGGGGCGGGCTCTGGAAACACCATATATTTT
once	NA	TRBV20-1	TRBJ2-2	CSARRGELFF	TGCAGTGCTAGACGCGGGGAGCTGTTTTTT
few	TRBD2	TRBV9	TRBJ2-1	CASSVGPSGKYNEQFF	TGTGCCAGCAGCGTAGGTCCTAGCGGAAAATACAATGAGCAGTTCTTC
few	TRBD1	TRBV2	TRBJ1-1	CAREPGQWDTEAFF	TGTGCCAGAGAGCCGGGACAGTGGGACACTGAAGCTTTCTTT
NA	TRBD2	TRBV6-5	TRBJ2-7	CASVGGDGPYEQYF	TGTGCCAGCGTCGGGGGGGACGGGCCCTACGAGCAGTACTTC
NA	NA	TRBV23-1	TRBJ1-4	CASPMRQSAFSTNEKLFF	TGCGCCAGCCCCATGAGACAGTCAGCCTTTTCAACTAATGAAAAACTGTTTTTT
once	NA	TRBV4-3	TRBJ2-1	CASSQDRNNEQFF	TGCGCCAGCAGCCAAGATCGAAACAATGAGCAGTTCTTC
once	NA	TRBV29-1	TRBJ2-7	CSVEVGRYEQYF	TGCAGCGTTGAAGTGGGAAGGTACGAGCAGTACTTC
once	TRBD1	TRBV15	TRBJ2-3	CATSRVGQGADTQYF	TGTGCCACCAGCAGAGTGGGACAGGGGGCGGATACGCAGTATTTT
NA	TRBD1	TRBV6-1	TRBJ1-1	CASSGRDRGMNTEAFF	TGTGCCAGCAGTGGACGGGACAGGGGCATGAACACTGAAGCTTTCTTT
medium-sized	NA	TRBV5-6	TRBJ2-7	CASSFRGTSTGQYF	TGTGCCAGCAGCTTCCGCGGGACTTCAACCGGGCAGTACTTC
once	TRBD1	TRBV18	TRBJ1-4	CASSPIGQGAGGDNEKLFF	TGTGCCAGCTCACCAATCGGACAGGGGGCCGGGGGAGATAATGAAAAACTGTTTTTT
few	TRBD2	TRBV2	TRBJ2-3	CASRDLAGGPTDTQYF	TGTGCCAGCAGAGACCTAGCGGGGGGACCCACAGATACGCAGTATTTT
NA	NA	TRBV14	TRBJ2-3	CASSHGAMVGTDTQYF	TGTGCCAGCAGCCATGGAGCGATGGTCGGCACAGATACGCAGTATTTT
medium-sized	NA	TRBV15	TRBJ1-5	CATSRDRENQPQHF	TGTGCCACCAGCAGAGATCGGGAGAATCAGCCCCAGCATTTT
NA	TRBD2	TRBV30	TRBJ2-3	CAWSPKRTGLAGAGDTQYF	TGTGCCTGGAGCCCTAAGAGAACGGGACTAGCGGGGGCGGGAGATACGCAGTATTTT
NA	NA	TRBV2	TRBJ1-5	CASSPVSVPNQPQHF	TGTGCCAGCAGTCCGGTGTCGGTCCCAAATCAGCCCCAGCATTTT
NA	NA	TRBV2	TRBJ2-7	CASSEGGAYEQYF	TGTGCCAGCAGTGAAGGCGGAGCCTACGAGCAGTACTTC
NA	TRBD2	TRBV15	TRBJ2-1	CATSTRLAGRYIEQFF	TGTGCCACCAGCACCAGACTAGCGGGGCGTTATATCGAGCAGTTCTTC
NA	NA	TRBV4-2	TRBJ1-5	CASSQDMGQPQHF	TGTGCCAGCAGCCAAGATATGGGGCAGCCCCAGCATTTT
NA	NA	TRBV15	TRBJ1-4	CATSRQGANEKLFF	TGTGCCACCAGCAGACAAGGAGCTAATGAAAAACTGTTTTTT
NA	TRBD2	TRBV10-3	TRBJ2-3	CATYGRGLAPDTQYF	TGTGCCACGTACGGCCGGGGACTAGCCCCAGATACGCAGTATTTT
NA	NA	TRBV6-5	TRBJ1-2	CASSSLNMWYGYTF	TGTGCCAGCAGTTCATTGAACATGTGGTATGGCTACACCTTC
NA	NA	TRBV6-5	TRBJ2-3	CASSYGVGNTDTQYF	TGTGCCAGCAGTTACGGCGTGGGCAACACAGATACGCAGTATTTT
NA	TRBD1	TRBV5-5	TRBJ2-2	CASSPDRGRDSETLSGELFF	TGTGCCAGCAGCCCCGACAGGGGGCGCGATTCGGAGACCCTGTCCGGGGAGCTGTTTTTT
NA	NA	TRBV13	TRBJ2-4	CASSSLTGRGDIQYF	TGTGCCAGCAGCTCACTGACAGGGAGGGGGGACATTCAGTACTTC
medium-sized	NA	TRBV29-1	TRBJ1-1	CSVDVGWHLNTEAFF	TGCAGCGTTGATGTGGGGTGGCACCTGAACACTGAAGCTTTCTTT
NA	TRBD2	TRBV6-5	TRBJ2-7	CASSLKSSGGYEQYF	TGTGCCAGCAGTTTAAAGTCTAGCGGGGGCTACGAGCAGTACTTC
once	TRBD2	TRBV6-5	TRBJ2-7	CASSYRTSGGTYEQYF	TGTGCCAGCAGTTACCGCACTAGCGGGGGAACCTACGAGCAGTACTTC
NA	NA	TRBV5-1	TRBJ1-1	CASSLEVAREATEAFF	TGCGCCAGCAGCTTGGAAGTCGCCAGGGAGGCAACTGAAGCTTTCTTT
few	NA	TRBV9	TRBJ1-1	CASSVGWDTEAFF	TGTGCCAGCAGCGTCGGTTGGGACACTGAAGCTTTCTTT
NA	NA	TRBV7-2	TRBJ2-1	CASSFSGTQPNEQFF	TGTGCCAGCAGCTTCTCCGGGACACAACCCAATGAGCAGTTCTTC
few	NA	TRBV10-3	TRBJ1-2	CAISERGFYGYTF	TGTGCCATCAGTGAGAGGGGCTTCTATGGCTACACCTTC
once	NA	TRBV11-2	TRBJ2-3	CASSPSGDTQYF	TGTGCCAGCAGCCCCTCGGGGGATACGCAGTATTTT
NA	TRBD1	TRBV4-3	TRBJ2-1	CASSQTGGTNEQFF	TGCGCCAGCAGCCAGACAGGGGGTACAAATGAGCAGTTCTTC
NA	TRBD1	TRBV11-2	TRBJ2-5	CASSLSPTGGVQETQYF	TGTGCCAGCAGCTTATCTCCGACAGGGGGCGTCCAAGAGACCCAGTACTTC
NA	TRBD2	TRBV4-1	TRBJ2-1	CASSRRLAGGLDNEQFF	TGCGCCAGCAGCCGCCGACTAGCGGGGGGGTTGGACAATGAGCAGTTCTTC
NA	TRBD1	TRBV19	TRBJ2-7	CASTQPGTGKNEQYF	TGTGCCAGTACCCAACCCGGGACAGGGAAGAACGAGCAGTACTTC
once	TRBD2	TRBV5-1	TRBJ2-3	CASSLAGGSDTQYF	TGCGCCAGCAGCTTGGCGGGGGGGTCAGATACGCAGTATTTT
NA	TRBD1	TRBV7-8	TRBJ1-5	CASSRRDRDNQPQHF	TGTGCCAGCAGCCGCCGGGACAGGGACAATCAGCCCCAGCATTTT
once	TRBD2	TRBV2	TRBJ2-3	CASSLAGVNTDTQYF	TGTGCCAGCAGTTTAGCGGGGGTTAACACAGATACGCAGTATTTT
medium-sized	TRBD2	TRBV11-2	TRBJ2-1	CASSSRGGSYNEQFF	TGTGCCAGCAGCTCACGGGGGGGCTCCTACAATGAGCAGTTCTTC
medium-sized	NA	TRBV11-3	TRBJ2-2	CASSLTADTGELFF	TGTGCCAGCAGCTTAACGGCGGACACCGGGGAGCTGTTTTTT
few	TRBD2	TRBV5-1	TRBJ2-3	CASSTGLAGADTQYF	TGCGCCAGCAGCACGGGACTAGCGGGGGCAGATACGCAGTATTTT
few	NA	TRBV5-1	TRBJ1-4	CASTTTAGNEKLFF	TGCGCCAGCACCACGACAGCCGGAAATGAAAAACTGTTTTTT